What follows describes a single T cell receptor (beta chain). The sample holds one count of this clone. Its target antigen remains unknown. Base-call qualities are not available, and no considerably larger clone is one nucleotide away. TCRbeta CDR3 regions were amplified from genomic DNA by means of the immunoSEQ Assay, a bias-controlled multiplex PCR. As for the authors' bioinformatics: The number of nucleated cells in each sample was estimated by amplification of reference gene primers within the assay. To quantify the absolute abundance of each unique TCRbeta CDR3 rearrangement, sequence reads were collapsed and filtered. Productive Simpson clonality was computed per sample as the square root of Simpson's diversity index over productive rearrangements. TCRdb re-hosts the immuneACCESS table, in-frame sequences only. Its copies lack some clones; in the studies checked, an unresolved V gene accounts for under half of them, and the cause for the rest is not known. The D gene and trimming were derived from the DNA, and the V and J assignments and clone size from that table. A total of roughly 200,000 clones appear in this sample, nearly 90% of them only once. Approximately 21% of the sample lies in the top ten.

The CDR3 goes from the cysteine to the phenylalanine over 12 residues. The retained sequence is limited to the CDR3, 36 bases, with the frame set at the first base. CDR1 is given as LGHDT and CDR2 as YNNKEL, both from the germline V gene (reference sequence). From V the trimming removes 6 bases and from J it removes 5 bases, while the gene matches leave 2 bases of the junction unaccounted for. This sample stems from a study of blood T cell repertoires in COVID-19 (dated by TCRdb to 2020 to 2021). Regarding the research as a whole: Collaborator samples came from the United States, Italy and Spain and covered acute and convalescent phases of COVID-19. Samples were obtained from the ongoing ImmuneRACE study (first 160 participants) and from 1,254 subjects provided by 6 global collaborators. Deeply sampled blood TCRbeta repertoires from subjects exposed to, actively infected with, or recovered from COVID-19 were included in the dataset. A de-identified subject ID, COVID-19 status, age in years and sex were almost always included in the sample metadata. Where HLA class I and class II types were available, the types were taken from metadata supplied by the sample provider, not from assay-based typing. The repertoires were released in a freely available public database intended as a resource for research on the immune response to SARS-CoV-2. The material from the prospective study consisted of cDNA or gDNA derived from T cells, B-cell-depleted T cells, or PBMCs. Study-level results and caveats: How much clinical and demographic metadata was included differed by source and by participant, and the metadata was provided uncurated.

The collaborating institutions used their own protocols to collect whole blood in K2EDTA tubes. For TCRbeta analysis, collaborator samples were shipped as frozen whole blood, as isolated PBMCs, or as DNA extracted from either sample type. Sample: peripheral blood. This sequence was found in a man aged 60-69 years with active or convalescent COVID-19. The rearrangement combines TRBV3-1 (or the pseudogene TRBV3-2) with TRBJ2-3; a stretch of 7 junction bases matches TRBD2. Read as DNA, the sequence is TGTGCCAGCAGTCGGGGGGAAGATACGCAGTATTTT. It translates as CASSRGEDTQYF.